This T cell receptor (beta chain) was profiled in a study of fetal regulatory T cell absence and autoimmunity (dated 2017 in TCRdb). Study-wide context: Autoimmunity of the exocrine pancreas was seen in the IPEX patients even though clinical diabetes was absent.

Germline trimming amounts to 1 base on V and 6 bases on J, with 4 as the count of junction bases outside the gene matches. CDR1 LNHNV and CDR2 YYDKDF are derived from the germline V gene (reference sequence). Including cysteine and phenylalanine, the CDR3 has 15 amino acids. Just the 45-base CDR3 DNA is kept, in frame starting at base 1. Study-wide findings and limitations: The oligoclonal enrichment was taken as support for antigen-driven autoimmunity in the pancreas before birth in IPEX syndrome. Significant oligoclonal enrichment of the TCR compartment was observed in pancreas versus cord blood, with some top clones enriched more than 95-fold. TRB gene family usage was found to be broadly similar between cord blood and pancreas and to resemble published neonatal and adult repertoires.

TCRbeta CDR3 regions were amplified and barcoded by two-step multiplex PCR on the immunoSEQ human TCRbeta survey platform. Illumina instruments were used to sequence the libraries, and IgH from the same samples was sequenced in parallel. Processing in the source paper ran as follows. Raw reads were filtered against IMGT V, D, J definitions and were binned using a nearest-neighbor algorithm so that PCR and sequencing errors were removed. Clones were defined as identical nucleotide sequences, and differential abundance between tissues was assessed by per-clone Fisher exact tests with a pFDR threshold of p<0.01. Clones whose frequencies were too low for statistical inference were excluded by a minimum inclusion filter of 10 in either sample. The immunoSEQ Analyzer was used for pairwise clonal comparisons, and IMGT tools were used to assess gene family usage. TCRdb provides this immuneACCESS table in a form limited to in-frame rearrangements. Some clones are lacking; in checked studies, under half of them reflect an unresolved V gene, and why the rest are absent is not known. The V and J calls and the clone size are those of that table, but D and trimming were determined from the DNA. Present in this sample are about 95,000 clones, roughly 70% of which were seen just once. Roughly 2% of the sample lies in the top ten.

As concerns this clone: This clone's antigen is unknown. One base away there is no much larger clone; base qualities are not given.

Genomic DNA obtained from frozen pancreas tissue was processed for repertoire sequencing. Genomic DNA, about 1.9-3.1 ug, was extracted from umbilical cord blood or frozen pancreas using the DNeasy Blood and Tissue Kit. The rearranged segments are TRBV15 and TRBJ2-1, with 9 middle bases fitting TRBD2. The sequence was obtained from a male donor with IPEX syndrome. The material sequenced was pancreas tissue. DNA sequence: TGTGCCACCAGCAGAGGGACTAGCGAGGGCAATGAGCAGTTCTTC. This sequence encodes CATSRGTSEGNEQFF.